The next 10 T cell receptor beta chains were all read from a single sample in a study of human T cells and chemical hapten exposure. TCRdb redid the calling of the RACE reads with MiXCR, one entry per CDR3 protein. In the table there are about 77,000 distinct CDR3 sequences, around 9.3% of which are singletons. This sample's time point: healthy volunteer bleed at 6 weeks. Total RNA was isolated from unfractionated whole blood. Sequencing input: whole blood. These receptors all stem from a female donor in good health. Some clones in this sample may be carry-over from other donors' samples.

This clonotype was recorded at least ten times. Here the CDR3 reads CASSPDSMNTEAFF. The DNA of the CDR3 is TGTGCCAGCTCACCCGACAGTATGAACACTGAAGCTTTCTTT. The chain recombines TRBV18 with TRBJ1-1, with a tentative D call TRBD1 (5 bases). This CDR3 comprises 14 residues. CDR1 and CDR2 from the germline V gene are KGHSH and LQKENI. Trimming cost V 3 bases and J 0 bases, with 8 bases left between them.

The chain carries TRBV20-1 and TRBJ2-7; D is possibly TRBD2 (6 bases). The CDR3 contains 12 residues. The V end was cut by 5 bases, the J end by 8 bases, with 16 bases between. In germline, CDR1 is DFQATT, CDR2 SNEGSKA (reference sequence). The CDR3 spells CSALGGPEKQYF. The CDR3 nucleotides read TGCAGTGCTCTCGGGGGACCCGAGAAGCAGTACTTC.

The chain is built from TRBV27 and TRBJ2-3, with D perhaps TRBD1 (5 bases). Germline lookup yields CDR1 MNHEY and CDR2 SMNVEV (reference sequence). Trimming pared 3 bases from V and 0 bases from J, leaving 10 bases between. The CDR3 is 15 amino acids. The CDR3 DNA reads as TGTGCCAGCAGTTTCGCAGGGCCTAGCACAGATACGCAGTATTTT. Translation gives CASSFAGPSTDTQYF.

CDR3 nucleotide sequence: TGTGCCAGCAGGGGTCCAGGGGGCAATCAGCCCCAGCATTTT. Translated, it gives CASRGPGGNQPQHF. J is TRBJ1-5 and V is TRBV12-3 or TRBV12-4; D is possibly TRBD1 (6 bases). The ends were cut back, 6 bases at V and 2 bases at J, with 11 bases in the middle. The length of the CDR3 is 14 residues.

The rearrangement links TRBV25-1 to TRBJ1-1; no clear D. The V end was cut by 1 base, the J end by 1 base, with 10 bases between. Germline loops: CDR1 MGHDK, CDR2 SYGVNS. This CDR3 region has 15 residues. DNA for the CDR3: TGTGCCAGCAGTGAATTCGAGGGTCCGAACACTGAAGCTTTCTTT. It yields the protein CASSEFEGPNTEAFF.

This clonotype was recorded at least ten times. The V gene is TRBV27, the J gene TRBJ2-7; 8 bases are shared with TRBD1. Germline-derived CDR1 and CDR2 are MNHEY and SMNVEV (reference sequence). V shed 6 bases, J shed 12 bases, and the junction held 13 bases outside the gene matches. The CDR3 extends over 13 amino acids. The CDR3 coding sequence is TGTGCCAGCAGCGTCCTCGACAGGGGCCCCCTGTACTTC. Translation gives CASSVLDRGPLYF.

The rearrangement links TRBV20-1 to TRBJ1-5; D not certain. This CDR3 is built from 13 residues. The V gene lost 3 bases and the J gene lost 0 bases, with 6 bases spanning the gap. Germline V CDR1 and CDR2: DFQATT, SNEGSKA (reference sequence). For the CDR3, the DNA is TGCAGTGCTAGGGGCATTAGCAATCAGCCCCAGCATTTT. Its protein is CSARGISNQPQHF.

J is TRBJ1-4 and V is TRBV15, with D perhaps TRBD1 (5 bases). The CDR3 loop spans 15 amino acids. Between the trimmed V and J ends, which lost 1 base and 7 bases, there was a span of 13 bases. CDR1 is LNHNV and CDR2 is YYDKDF in the germline V gene (reference sequence). The CDR3 region has the DNA TGTGCCACCAGCAGAGTGGGGGGAGGCGGTGAAAAACTGTTTTTT. Translated, it gives CATSRVGGGGEKLFF.

In this sample, this clonotype turned up many times. This sequence joins TRBV12-3 or TRBV12-4 and TRBJ1-5; D not resolved. This CDR3 has 15 residues. The V gene lost 5 bases and the J gene lost 2 bases, with 13 bases spanning the gap. CDR3 sequence: CASSPHSGGNQPQHF. The DNA for the CDR3 is TGTGCCAGCAGTCCCCACAGCGGTGGCAATCAGCCCCAGCATTTT.

This clonotype was seen repeatedly, ten times or more. The CDR3 region has the DNA TGTGCCAGCAGACGAGGTTGGCGGGGGCCAACAGATACGCAGTATTTT. It translates to CASRRGWRGPTDTQYF. This sequence joins TRBV7-2 and TRBJ2-3; tentative D call: TRBD2 (7 bases). Looked up from germline, CDR1 is SGHTA and CDR2 is FQGNSA. The CDR3 consists of 16 residues. Trimming took 6 bases from V and 3 from J, leaving 19 bases between them.